What follows are 17 T cell receptor beta chains derived from one specimen sequenced in a study of yellow fever vaccine responses in identical twins. TCRdb called the RT-PCR reads again in MiXCR, with one record for every CDR3 protein. The sample records tens of thousands of distinct CDR3 sequences, under 85% being singletons. The sequencing used T cells from blood (PBMCs), unsorted or a sorted subset (not recorded which), collected before or after yellow fever vaccination (not recorded which). The receptors here all came from a woman between 18 and 29 years old who received the yellow fever vaccine.

V and J are TRBV2 and TRBJ2-7; TRBD2 aligns across 8 bases. The CDR3 runs 14 residues. The ends lost 9 bases at V and 6 bases at J; junction bases unmatched: 13. Germline CDR1 is SNHLY and CDR2 is FYNNEI. CDR3 sequence: CARDSGTRMVEQYF. The CDR3, as DNA: TGTGCCAGAGACTCCGGGACTAGGATGGTCGAGCAGTACTTC.

This chain joins TRBV4-1 and TRBJ1-1; TRBD1 is a possible D gene (5 bases). The CDR3 is 13 residues long. V lost 1 base, J lost 7 bases, and 10 bases lay in between. Germline lookup yields CDR1 MGHRA and CDR2 YSYEKL. CDR3 loop: CASSQASGGEAFF. CDR3 in DNA: TGCGCCAGCAGCCAAGCGAGCGGGGGTGAAGCTTTCTTT.

The V call is TRBV20-1, the J call TRBJ2-1; 8 nucleotides match TRBD2. The germline V gene has CDR1 DFQATT and CDR2 SNEGSKA (reference sequence). V lost 3 bases, J lost 6 bases, and 1 base stayed unmatched. The CDR3 covers 12 residues. The CDR3 DNA follows: TGCAGTGCTAGCGGGGGGGGCAATGAGCAGTTCTTC. This encodes CSASGGGNEQFF.

This chain links TRBV18 with TRBJ2-7, with a tentative D call TRBD2 (5 bases). Germline values: CDR1 KGHSH, CDR2 LQKENI. The CDR3 consists of 14 residues. V was pared by 3 bases and J by 2 bases, with 11 bases between. CDR3 in amino acids: CASSPSQRTYEQYF. Written as DNA, the CDR3 is TGTGCCAGCTCACCTTCCCAGCGGACCTACGAGCAGTACTTC.

The J gene is TRBJ2-5, the V gene TRBV5-6; 8 bases map to TRBD2. This CDR3 has 16 amino acids. V lost 4 bases to trimming and J lost 1 base; unmatched junction nucleotides: 9. Germline V gene data show CDR1 as SGHDT and CDR2 as YYEEEE. CDR3 in DNA: TGTGCCAGCAGCGCAACACTAGCGGCCATCCAAGAGACCCAGTACTTC. This sequence encodes CASSATLAAIQETQYF.

The rearrangement links TRBV13 to TRBJ1-1; D not resolved. Per the germline V gene, CDR1 is PRHDT and CDR2 is FYEKMQ (reference sequence). The CDR3 sequence is 13 residues long. The germline V and J ends were trimmed by 6 bases and 4 bases, with 12 bases remaining between them. This CDR3 is CASSPPLITEAFF. DNA of the CDR3: TGTGCCAGCAGTCCGCCTTTAATCACTGAAGCTTTCTTT.

This clonotype was detected only a few times. This chain connects TRBV6-1 to TRBJ1-1; 7 nucleotides align to TRBD1. J lost 2 bases, V lost 6 bases, and 12 bases had no gene match. The CDR3 spans 16 residues. CDR1 is MNHNS, CDR2 SASEGT, per germline. Here the CDR3 DNA reads TGTGCCAGCAGCCAGACAGGGATGGGGTCTAACACTGAAGCTTTCTTT. It encodes CASSQTGMGSNTEAFF.

J is TRBJ2-1 and V is TRBV13; 8 nucleotides align to TRBD2. Germline lookup yields CDR1 PRHDT and CDR2 FYEKMQ (reference sequence). V lost 5 bases and J lost 1; bases outside the gene matches: 1. The CDR3 is 14 amino acids. The DNA for the CDR3 is TGTGCCAGCAGCCGGGGGGGTTCCTACAATGAGCAGTTCTTC. Protein: CASSRGGSYNEQFF.

CDR3 in DNA: TGTGCCAGCAGACCGGGGACCTCTGGAAACACCATATATTTT. Its translation: CASRPGTSGNTIYF. This rearrangement joins TRBV12-3 or TRBV12-4 to TRBJ1-3; D is perhaps TRBD1 (5 bases). V lost 6 bases and J 0 bases, leaving 9 bases between the germline ends. The CDR3 loop spans 14 amino acids.

The chain has TRBV4-1 and TRBJ2-1, with 7 nucleotides matching TRBD2. Looked up from germline, CDR1 is MGHRA and CDR2 is YSYEKL. V lost 3 bases and J lost 0; bases outside the gene matches: 5. This CDR3 region has 16 residues. The CDR3 nucleotides read TGCGCCAGCAGCCAGAGCGGGGTTAGCTCCTACAATGAGCAGTTCTTC. Its protein is CASSQSGVSSYNEQFF.

The chain links TRBV6-1 to TRBJ2-5; TRBD1 matches 8 bases. V gave up 11 bases and J gave up 1 base; unmatched junction bases: 12. The CDR3 is 15 residues long. The germline CDR1 and CDR2 sequences are MNHNS and SASEGT. Here the CDR3 reads CAGRRQGAIQETQYF. CDR3 coding DNA: TGTGCCGGCCGAAGGCAGGGGGCGATCCAAGAGACCCAGTACTTC.

The J gene is TRBJ1-4, the V gene TRBV12-3 or TRBV12-4, with D possibly TRBD1 on 5 matching bases. CDR3 length: 12 residues. Trimming took off 3 bases at V and 14 bases at J, with 13 bases between the two ends. For the CDR3, the DNA is TGTGCCAGCAGTTTTTCGGCAGGGAGTCTGTTTTTT. Translating it yields CASSFSAGSLFF.

This chain connects TRBV28 to TRBJ2-7; the D is unclear. The ends were cut back, 7 bases at V and 3 bases at J, with 13 bases in the middle. The CDR3 runs to 13 residues. Per germline, CDR1 MDHEN and CDR2 SYDVKM. The CDR3 loop is CASTSADHYEQYF. The CDR3 nucleotides are TGTGCCAGCACTTCCGCCGACCACTACGAGCAGTACTTC. The full variable domain, completed using reference TRBV28 and TRBJ2-7, is DVKVTQSSRYLVKRTGEKVFLECVQDMDHENMFWYRQDPGLGLRLIYFSYDVKMKEKGDIPEGYSVSREKKERFSLILESASTNQTSMYLCASTSADHYEQYFGPGTRLTVT.

CDR3 residues: CSVGTSGSIYEQYF. For the CDR3, the DNA is TGCAGCGTGGGGACTAGCGGGAGTATATACGAGCAGTACTTC. The chain has TRBV29-1 and TRBJ2-7, with TRBD2 identical over 14 bases. Germline V CDR1 and CDR2: SQVTM, ANQGSEA. V dropped 6 bases and J dropped 4; count of bases not matched to a gene: 5. CDR3 length: 14 residues.

V gene TRBV29-1 combines with J gene TRBJ2-1; D may correspond to TRBD1 or TRBD2 (5 bases each). CDR3 size: 14 residues. Trimming took off 7 bases at V and 3 bases at J, with 16 bases between the two ends. In germline, CDR1 is SQVTM, CDR2 ANQGSEA. CDR3 nucleotides: TGCAGCGCCAAGGTGGGGACCCTCTACAATGAGCAGTTCTTC. Protein product: CSAKVGTLYNEQFF.

The sample holds a few counts of this clonotype. The genes are TRBV2 and TRBJ2-7; D is unresolved. Trimming removed 8 bases at V and 0 bases at J, with 11 bases between. This CDR3 has 13 amino acids. Germline CDR1 SNHLY, CDR2 FYNNEI. The CDR3 here is CASGERLSYEQYF. The CDR3 DNA is TGTGCCAGCGGGGAACGACTCTCCTACGAGCAGTACTTC.

J is TRBJ2-1 and V is TRBV2, with D possibly TRBD2 on 6 matching bases. CDR3 length: 16 residues. From germline, CDR1 is SNHLY and CDR2 FYNNEI. The germline V and J ends were trimmed by 2 bases and 0 bases, with 11 bases remaining between them. In DNA form, the CDR3 reads TGTGCCAGCAGTGAATTGGCGGGAAGCTCCTACAATGAGCAGTTCTTC. Its protein product is CASSELAGSSYNEQFF.